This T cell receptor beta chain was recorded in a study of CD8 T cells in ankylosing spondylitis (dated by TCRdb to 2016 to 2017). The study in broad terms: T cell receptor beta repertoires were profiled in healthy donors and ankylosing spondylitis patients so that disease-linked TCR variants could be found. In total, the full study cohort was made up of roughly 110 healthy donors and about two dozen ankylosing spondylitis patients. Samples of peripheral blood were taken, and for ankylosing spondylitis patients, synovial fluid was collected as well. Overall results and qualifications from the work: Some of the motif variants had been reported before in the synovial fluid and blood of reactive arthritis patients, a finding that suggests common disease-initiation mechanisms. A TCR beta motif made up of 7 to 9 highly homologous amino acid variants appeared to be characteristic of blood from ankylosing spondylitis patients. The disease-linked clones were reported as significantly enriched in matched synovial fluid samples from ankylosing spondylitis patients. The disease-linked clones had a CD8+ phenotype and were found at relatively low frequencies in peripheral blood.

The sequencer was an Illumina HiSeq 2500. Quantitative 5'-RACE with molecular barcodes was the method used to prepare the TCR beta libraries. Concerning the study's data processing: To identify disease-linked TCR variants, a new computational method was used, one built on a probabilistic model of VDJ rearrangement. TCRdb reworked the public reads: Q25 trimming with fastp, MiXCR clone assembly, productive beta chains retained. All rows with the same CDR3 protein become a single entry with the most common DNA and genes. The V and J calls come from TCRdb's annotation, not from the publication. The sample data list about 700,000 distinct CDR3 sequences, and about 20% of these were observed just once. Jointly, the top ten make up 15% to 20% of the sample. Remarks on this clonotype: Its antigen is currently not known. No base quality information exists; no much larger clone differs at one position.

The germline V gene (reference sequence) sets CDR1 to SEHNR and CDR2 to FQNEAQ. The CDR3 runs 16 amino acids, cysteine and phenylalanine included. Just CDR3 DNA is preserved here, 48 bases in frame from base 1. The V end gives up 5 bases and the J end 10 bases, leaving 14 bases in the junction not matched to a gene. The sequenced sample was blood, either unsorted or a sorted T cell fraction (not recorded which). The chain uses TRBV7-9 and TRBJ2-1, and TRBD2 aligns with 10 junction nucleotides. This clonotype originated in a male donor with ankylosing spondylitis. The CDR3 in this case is CASSRPGLAEAREQFF. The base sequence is TGTGCCAGCAGCCGACCCGGACTAGCGGAGGCCCGAGAGCAGTTCTTC.